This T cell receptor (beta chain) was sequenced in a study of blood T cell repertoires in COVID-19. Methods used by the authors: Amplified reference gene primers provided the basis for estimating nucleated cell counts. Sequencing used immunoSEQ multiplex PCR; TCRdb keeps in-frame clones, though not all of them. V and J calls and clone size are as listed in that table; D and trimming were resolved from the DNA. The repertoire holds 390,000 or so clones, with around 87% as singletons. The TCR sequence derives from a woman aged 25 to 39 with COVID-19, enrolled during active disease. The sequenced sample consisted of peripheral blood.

CDR3: CASSLGAGHIYGYTF. The CDR3 nucleotides are TGCGCCAGCAGCTTGGGGGCAGGGCATATCTATGGCTACACCTTC. The V call is TRBV5-1, the J call TRBJ1-2; a weak D match, TRBD1 (5 bases). Germline V CDR1 and CDR2: SGHRS, YFSETQ. The germline V and J ends were trimmed by 0 bases and 4 bases, with 13 bases remaining between them. The CDR3 sequence is 15 residues long. Full variable domain (remainder filled in from reference TRBV5-1 and TRBJ1-2): KAGVTQTPRYLIKTRGQQVTLSCSPISGHRSVSWYQQTPGQGLQFLFEYFSETQRNKGNFPGRFSGRQFSNSRSEMNVSTLELGDSALYLCASSLGAGHIYGYTFGSGTRLTVV.